Below, 9 T cell receptor beta chains from the same sample are listed, as sequenced in a study of quantifying T cell responses using KT2 cells. Study summary: TCR alpha and beta constant-region primers primed reverse transcription of RNA.

A single-stranded UMI oligo with SP2 sequence was ligated to cDNA 3' ends. An equimolar mix of RC1.1 and RC1.2 primed the beta chain across TRBC1 and TRBC2. Using its own MiXCR run on the UMI-ligation and nested PCR reads, TCRdb lists one record per CDR3 protein. The table lists 39,000 or so distinct CDR3 sequences, about 15% of them singletons. The sequencing input was PBMCs spiked with cells of the T cell clone KT2. The receptors were sampled from a human donor.

This clonotype was picked up a small number of times. This chain links TRBV2 with TRBJ1-3, with D hard to call. Germline CDR1 SNHLY, CDR2 FYNNEI. This CDR3 comprises 17 residues. V dropped 8 bases and J dropped 0 bases, with 20 bases sitting between them. The CDR3 protein is CASEKRGVSVSGNTIYF. CDR3 coding DNA: TGTGCCAGCGAGAAACGGGGTGTCAGTGTCTCTGGAAACACCATATATTTT.

The rearrangement uses TRBV11-2 and TRBJ2-7; maybe TRBD2 (5 bases). Between the trimmed V and J ends, which lost 5 bases and 3 bases, there was a span of 14 bases. This CDR3 comprises 14 residues. Looked up from germline, CDR1 is SGHAT and CDR2 is FQNNGV. The CDR3 DNA reads TGTGCCAGCAGCCTAGTGAGCGGCCGCTACGAGCAGTACTTC. The encoded protein is CASSLVSGRYEQYF.

This clonotype showed up just a few times. This chain joins TRBV7-9 and TRBJ2-3, with a weak D call TRBD1 (6 bases). V was pared by 5 bases and J by 6 bases, with 21 bases between. Per germline, CDR1 SEHNR and CDR2 FQNEAQ (reference sequence). CDR3 length: 16 amino acids. CDR3: CASSPRDKGRVDTQYF. CDR3 nucleotide sequence: TGTGCCAGCAGCCCCCGGGACAAGGGTCGTGTGGATACGCAGTATTTT.

With respect to this clonotype: Compared with germline, one end of the junction differs, possibly owing to a read error. The chain recombines TRBV2 with TRBJ2-3; possible D gene TRBD2, 6 bases. The CDR3 loop spans 9 amino acids. CDR1 is SNHLY, CDR2 FYNNEI, per germline. DNA for the CDR3: TGTACCAGCGGGGATACGCAGTATTTT. This sequence encodes CTSGDTQYF.

The J gene is TRBJ1-5, the V gene TRBV6-1; weak D call: TRBD1 (5 bases). The CDR3 has 15 amino acids. Trimming cost V 3 bases and J 1 base, with 10 bases left between them. Germline V CDR1 and CDR2: MNHNS, SASEGT. This CDR3 reads CASSDWGGSNQPQHF. The CDR3 DNA sequence: TGTGCCAGCAGTGATTGGGGGGGGAGCAATCAGCCCCAGCATTTT.

The V call is TRBV6-2 or TRBV6-3, the J call TRBJ2-6, with no clear D. This CDR3 region has 15 residues. Trimming stripped 8 bases from V and 0 bases from J, with 11 bases between. Germline CDR1 is MNHEY and CDR2 is SVGEGT. The CDR3 bases are TGTGCCAGCGCATTGATAAGCTCTGGGGCCAACGTCCTGACTTTC. It yields the protein CASALISSGANVLTF.

This clonotype was observed a handful of times. The chain couples TRBV6-2 or TRBV6-3 to TRBJ1-1; D uncertain. CDR1 is MNHEY and CDR2 is SVGEGT in the germline V gene. The CDR3 spans 13 residues. Trimming shortened V by 3 bases and J by 3 bases, and 8 bases separated the two germline ends. The CDR3 sequence: CASSYWKDTEAFF. In DNA form, the CDR3 reads TGTGCCAGCAGTTATTGGAAGGACACTGAAGCTTTCTTT.

In its sample, this clonotype was seen a few times. This sequence joins TRBV5-4 and TRBJ2-7, with a tentative D call TRBD2 (6 bases). CDR1 and CDR2 from the germline V gene are SGHNT and YYREEE (reference sequence). The CDR3 loop spans 14 amino acids. The germline V and J ends were trimmed by 4 bases and 0 bases, with 11 bases remaining between them. The CDR3, as DNA: TGTGCCAGCAGCATTGACGGGAGCTCCTACGAGCAGTACTTC. Translating gives CASSIDGSSYEQYF.

This clonotype was detected only a few times. The V call is TRBV24-1, the J call TRBJ2-1; 16 bases are shared with TRBD2. Losses at the gene ends were 7 bases for V and 9 bases for J; bases not matched to a gene: 2. The CDR3 length is 14 residues. The V gene's germline CDR1 is KGHDR and CDR2 SFDVKD. The CDR3 reads CATRGLAGGSEQFF. Written as DNA, the CDR3 is TGTGCCACCAGGGGACTAGCGGGAGGGAGTGAGCAGTTCTTC.